The clone carrying this TCR beta chain has more than one count but fewer than ten. Its target is unknown. These data come from a study of post-analysis software for immune sequencing data. Study-wide results and limits: Four or five TRBV segments, TRBV5-6, TRBV5-1 and TRBV20-1 among them, were found more frequent in patients than controls.

The CDR3 is 16 residues long. Trimming cost V 7 bases and J 0 bases, with 13 bases left between them. TCR beta cDNA libraries included unique molecular identifiers. TCRdb re-called the PCR reads through MiXCR, storing one row per CDR3 protein. The sample includes 650,000 to 850,000 distinct CDR3 sequences, 40% to 55% of them seen just once. Sequenced sample: blood. The sequence was collected from a girl aged 10-17 years with multiple sclerosis. V gene TRBV12-3 or TRBV12-4 combines with J gene TRBJ2-6; D could derive from TRBD1 or TRBD2 (6 bases each). The CDR3 loop is CASTGGFHSGANVLTF. The CDR3 DNA is TGTGCCAGCACCGGGGGCTTCCACTCTGGGGCCAACGTCCTGACTTTC.